A single sample is the source of the 14 T cell receptor beta chains below, sequenced in a study of blood T cells in healthy people across ages (dated by TCRdb to the mid-2010s). Receptors were amplified or captured by 5' RACE. TCRdb shows the sequencer as Illumina HiSeq 2500. The second PCR ran for about 6 to 12 cycles and used a J-beta primer mix along with a sample-barcoded 5' primer. TCRdb reran the public reads through fastp at Q25 and MiXCR, keeping productive beta chains. Rows with one shared CDR3 protein collapse into an entry with the most common genes and DNA. In this sample the table shows about 650,000 distinct CDR3 sequences, approximately 31% of which occur a single time. The ten largest clones capture 15% of the sample. The sample taken for sequencing was blood. The receptors stem from a woman aged 80 or older in good health. Donor details come from another sample of the same person, matched by shared clones.

This clonotype occurred a few times. A much larger clone is a single base away; this may be a read error. The rearrangement links TRBV4-1 to TRBJ2-3, with TRBD2 matching 11 bases. The germline V gene has CDR1 MGHRA and CDR2 YSYEKL. The CDR3 runs 18 residues. The CDR3 protein is CTSSQDLLAGADTDTQYF. In nucleotides, the CDR3 is TGCACCAGCAGCCAAGACTTACTAGCGGGGGCCGACACAGATACGCAGTATTTT.

This clonotype came up many times. V is TRBV20-1 and J is TRBJ1-5, with D possibly matching TRBD1 (5 bases). V lost 4 bases and J 2 bases, leaving 9 bases between the germline ends. Germline lookup yields CDR1 DFQATT and CDR2 SNEGSKA (reference sequence). CDR3 length equals 13 residues. The CDR3 protein is CSAIGVGNQPQHF. CDR3 DNA: TGCAGTGCTATAGGGGTTGGCAATCAGCCCCAGCATTTT.

The J gene is TRBJ2-1, the V gene TRBV5-1; either TRBD1 or TRBD2 may supply D (7 bases each). V lost 1 base to trimming and J lost 8 bases, with 13 bases between them. This CDR3 has 14 residues. Germline-derived CDR1 and CDR2 are SGHRS and YFSETQ. The CDR3 loop reads CASSLQGGIDEQFF. CDR3 nucleotides: TGCGCCAGCAGCTTGCAGGGGGGGATTGATGAGCAGTTCTTC.

The rearrangement joins TRBV6-6 to TRBJ1-4, with 7 bases aligning to TRBD1. The J segment lost 0 bases and the V segment lost 7 bases, leaving 11 bases of the junction unmatched. CDR3 length: 17 residues. Germline loops: CDR1 MNHNY, CDR2 SVGAGI (reference sequence). The chain's CDR3 is CASTRKGQRTTNEKLFF. CDR3 sequence (DNA): TGTGCCAGCACCCGAAAGGGACAGAGGACAACTAATGAAAAACTGTTTTTT.

The V gene is TRBV5-1, the J gene TRBJ2-4; 9 nucleotides line up with TRBD1. Germline values: CDR1 SGHRS, CDR2 YFSETQ. With 4 bases clipped from V and 13 bases from J, the junction kept 15 bases outside the gene matches. This CDR3 contains 15 residues. The CDR3 sequence is CASSLWTGVQEEQYF. CDR3 coding DNA: TGCGCCAGCAGCCTTTGGACAGGGGTACAGGAAGAGCAGTACTTC.

This clonotype has a count of ten or more. The rearrangement joins TRBV27 to TRBJ2-7, with TRBD2 matching over 7 bases. CDR1 is MNHEY, CDR2 SMNVEV, per germline (reference sequence). The CDR3 is 15 amino acids. The V gene end was trimmed by 8 bases and the J gene end by 4 bases; junction bases not matched to a gene: 14. Here the CDR3 DNA reads TGTGCCAGCTCCGACTTCCGGGCTAGCGGATACGAGCAGTACTTC. The encoded protein is CASSDFRASGYEQYF.

This clonotype occurred many times. The chain has TRBV6-4 and TRBJ2-3; weak D call: TRBD1 (5 bases). Germline CDR1 and CDR2: MRHNA and SNTAGT. V shed 6 bases and J shed 4 bases, with 11 bases lying between them. CDR3 size: 13 residues. As DNA, the CDR3 is TGTGCCAGCAGCTACCAGGGTTCAGATACGCAGTATTTT. It is translated as CASSYQGSDTQYF.

This clonotype occurred a few times. A much larger clone differs from this one at a single base, so this may be a read error. The chain joins TRBV7-9 to TRBJ2-4; D unclear. V was trimmed by 7 bases and J by 13 bases, leaving 26 bases between them. The CDR3 runs 15 residues. The germline gives CDR1 SEHNR, CDR2 FQNEAQ (reference sequence). The CDR3 loop is CASTRSVGLEESQYF. CDR3 DNA sequence: TGTGCCAGCACCAGATCTGTAGGTTTGGAAGAGTCCCAGTACTTC.

The chain is built from TRBV6-2 or TRBV6-3 and TRBJ1-1; possibly TRBD1 for D (5 bases). The CDR3 is 17 amino acids. Germline CDR1 and CDR2: MNHEY and SVGEGT. The V end was cut by 0 bases, the J end by 1 base, with 15 bases between. CDR3 DNA sequence: TGTGCCAGCAGTTACTCGTCACGGGGGACTACGAACACTGAAGCTTTCTTT. As protein: CASSYSSRGTTNTEAFF.

This chain uses TRBV20-1 with TRBJ2-4; 11 positions agree with TRBD2. The CDR3 contains 15 residues. V shed 7 bases and J 13 bases; nucleotides not matched to a gene: 18. CDR1 and CDR2 from the germline V gene are DFQATT and SNEGSKA (reference sequence). The CDR3 spells CSVALAASGRYEQYF. CDR3 nucleotide sequence: TGCAGTGTCGCCCTGGCGGCTAGCGGGAGGTATGAGCAGTACTTC.

For this clonotype: Germline is not matched at one junction end, which may reflect a read error. The chain employs TRBV15 and TRBJ1-4; TRBD1 matches at 7 bases. This CDR3 has 15 residues. From germline, CDR1 is LNHNV and CDR2 YYDKDF (reference sequence). CDR3 amino acids: CATGRSGQYNEKLFF. DNA for the CDR3: TGTGCCACCGGCAGATCGGGACAGTATAATGAAAAACTGTTTTTT.

This clonotype appeared many times. J is TRBJ2-1 and V is TRBV6-5; D possibly corresponds to TRBD1 (6 bases). V gave up 8 bases and J gave up 10 bases, with 18 bases separating them. The germline gives CDR1 MNHEY, CDR2 SVGAGI. The CDR3 spans 13 residues. The CDR3: CASRDIQLEEQFF. The DNA of the CDR3 is TGTGCCAGCCGGGACATTCAACTGGAGGAGCAGTTCTTC.

V is TRBV12-3 or TRBV12-4 and J is TRBJ1-5; 7 bases agree with TRBD1. CDR3 size: 14 residues. J gave up 7 bases and V 6 bases, and 9 bases lay outside the gene matches. CDR3 region: CASRLDRAGQPQHF. The CDR3 bases are TGTGCCAGCAGACTCGACAGGGCGGGGCAGCCCCAGCATTTT.

This rearrangement joins TRBV5-1 to TRBJ2-5, with TRBD2 matching 7 bases. The germline V gene has CDR1 SGHRS and CDR2 YFSETQ. The junction had 15 bases not matched to a gene; V was cut back by 4 bases and J by 9 bases. CDR3 size: 15 residues. In DNA, the CDR3 is TGCGCCAGCAGCGCCGGACTAGGGTTTGATATGGCCCAGTACTTC. Amino acid sequence: CASSAGLGFDMAQYF.